These 9 T cell receptor beta chains were sequenced from one sample in a study of regulatory T cells in long-lasting Graves disease. Libraries of TCR beta came from iRepertoire HTBI primers plus Arm-PCR of CDR3 regions. TCRdb re-analysed the multiplex PCR reads in MiXCR, keeping a single row per CDR3 protein. This table holds about 470,000 distinct CDR3 sequences, approximately 21% found once. Sample time point: persistent/refractory GD, antithyroid drugs over 5 years with positive TRAb. RNA extracted from PBMCs served as the sequencing template. Sequenced material: peripheral blood mononuclear cells (PBMCs), taken when the disease was refractory, from a patient treated with antithyroid drugs. The receptors here all came from a female donor with Graves disease.

This clonotype has more than one count but fewer than ten. The J gene is TRBJ2-2, the V gene TRBV30; TRBD1 matches at 7 bases. The germline CDR1 and CDR2 sequences are GTSNPN and SVGIG (reference sequence). Trimming at V came to 4 bases and at J to 2 bases, leaving 7 bases not matched to a gene. The CDR3 extends over 15 amino acids. The CDR3 reads CAWKVWDSNTGELFF. The CDR3 DNA sequence: TGTGCCTGGAAGGTATGGGACAGTAACACCGGGGAGCTGTTTTTT.

This clonotype was seen ten or more times. The CDR3 DNA sequence: TGTGCCACCAGTGATTCTCAGGGGTCCAAAAACATTCAGTACTTC. Protein: CATSDSQGSKNIQYF. The chain links TRBV24-1 to TRBJ2-4; D possibly corresponds to TRBD1 (6 bases). Germline V lookup: CDR1 KGHDR, CDR2 SFDVKD. The CDR3 contains 15 residues. V shed 2 bases and J shed 2 bases, with 9 bases lying between them.

A note on this clonotype: It may be a read error: a sequence one base away is much more abundant. The J gene is TRBJ2-7, the V gene TRBV7-8, with unresolved D. The V and J ends lost 5 bases and 1 base respectively, with 9 bases between them. In germline, CDR1 is SGHVS, CDR2 FQNEAQ. This CDR3 comprises 13 residues. In DNA, the CDR3 is TGTGCCAGCAGCCCCTCGGATTCCTACGAGCAGTACTTC. Translating gives CASSPSDSYEQYF.

As for this clonotype: A much larger clone differs from this one at a single base, so this may be a read error. CDR3 region: CASSPRVYNTEASF. CDR3 in DNA: TGTGCCAGCAGTCCGAGGGTGTATAACACTGAAGCTTCCTTT. The chain uses TRBV27 and TRBJ1-1; D remains unclear. The CDR3 contains 14 residues. CDR1 and CDR2 from the germline V gene are MNHEY and SMNVEV (reference sequence).

This clonotype showed up many times. The chain couples TRBV20-1 to TRBJ1-2; no clear D. The CDR3 runs to 12 residues. Per the germline V gene, CDR1 is DFQATT and CDR2 is SNEGSKA (reference sequence). V was clipped by 3 bases and J by 5 bases, with 10 bases between them. The CDR3 nucleotides are TGCAGTGCTAGCCGGCTTTCTTATGGCTACACCTTC. Protein sequence: CSASRLSYGYTF.

This clonotype was counted at least ten times. This sequence joins TRBV12-3 or TRBV12-4 and TRBJ1-2; 10 positions agree with TRBD1. The CDR3 is made up of 15 amino acids. Trimming cost V 5 bases and J 8 bases; bases outside gene matches: 11. The CDR3 loop reads CASSLGQGDLQGYTF. The CDR3 DNA reads TGTGCCAGCAGTCTTGGACAGGGGGATTTACAAGGCTACACCTTC.

This clonotype was counted many times. The V call is TRBV2, the J call TRBJ2-2; 8 nucleotides align to TRBD1. V dropped 2 bases and J dropped 5; count of bases not matched to a gene: 1. Germline V gene sequence: CDR1 SNHLY, CDR2 FYNNEI. The CDR3 contains 14 residues. The DNA of the CDR3 is TGTGCCAGCAGTGAACACAGGGGGACCGGGGAGCTGTTTTTT. Translation gives CASSEHRGTGELFF.

This clonotype appeared a few times. V usage is TRBV27 and J usage is TRBJ2-2; D perhaps matches TRBD2 (7 bases). This CDR3 spans 17 amino acids. V lost 4 bases and J lost 1, with 16 bases in between. Germline CDR1 MNHEY, CDR2 SMNVEV (reference sequence). CDR3 in DNA: TGTGCCAGCAGTTCCTTCGCGGGGGCCTTGAACACCGGGGAGCTGTTTTTT. Translated: CASSSFAGALNTGELFF.

This clonotype was found many times. The rearrangement joins TRBV11-2 to TRBJ1-1; TRBD1 is a possible D gene (6 bases). CDR1 is SGHAT, CDR2 FQNNGV, per germline. Trimming cost V 0 bases and J 1 base, with 9 bases left between them. The CDR3 sequence is 15 residues long. This chain's CDR3 is CASSLEGGTNTEAFF. The CDR3 nucleotides are TGTGCCAGCAGCTTAGAAGGGGGTACGAACACTGAAGCTTTCTTT.